This record covers a single TCR beta chain. The template used for profiling TCR beta VDJ and CDR3 was genomic DNA. TCRdb redid the calling of the reads with MiXCR, one entry per CDR3 protein. The sample has approximately 380,000 distinct CDR3 sequences, 65% to 80% seen once. The sample belongs to a study of CD8+CD57+ T cells in acquired aplastic anemia. Study at large: DNA from sorted CD4+ and CD8+ cells averaged around 3.5 ug. An average of around 11 million reads for CD4+ cells was obtained from healthy donors.

CDR3 length: 14 residues. The germline CDR1 and CDR2 sequences are SGHTA and FQGNSA. The TCR originated in a human donor in good health, serving as a control. The chain links TRBV7-2 to TRBJ2-5; D call uncertain. The DNA matches TRBJ2-7 better at its end, which makes the J call doubtful. What was sequenced was sorted CD4+, CD8+, or CD8+CD57+ T cells (not recorded which) from PBMCs. CDR3 sequence reads: CASSLVRYRFEQYF. CDR3 in DNA: TGTGCCAGCAGCTTAGTGAGGTATCGTTTCGAGCAGTACTTC.